Listed below are T cell receptor beta chains from one sample, sequenced in a study of blood T cell repertoires in COVID-19. Clones were sequenced by immunoSEQ multiplex PCR, and TCRdb holds only the in-frame ones, with some missing. The sample holds roughly 230,000 clones; 84% are singletons and the top ten take roughly 3.6%. Sequencing was carried out using PBMCs or T cells enriched from blood (not recorded which). These receptors originate from a man aged 50 to 59 who had recovered from COVID-19. Each CDR3 is given with its conserved first and last residue. Clone size, where shown, is once, few, many, or a class for clones that have expanded.

TRBJ1-2	few	TRBV10-3	CAIRRTDYGYTF
TRBJ2-1	once	TRBV6-1	CASSEEGQPYNEQFF
TRBJ2-1	-	TRBV9	CASSVRGSYNEQFF
TRBJ2-2	-	TRBV4-2	CASLGARTGELFF
TRBJ1-4	-	TRBV15	CATSRQTGVPFF
TRBJ1-2	once	TRBV7-2	CASSRDRGRSLGYTF
TRBJ1-2	few	TRBV3-1/TRBV3-2	CASSQGGQIYGYTF
TRBJ2-2	-	TRBV10-3	CAIRMDRSNTGELFF
TRBJ1-1	-	TRBV19	CARIRRDRTGLSEAFF
TRBJ2-5	-	TRBV5-4	CASSFRDRGETQYF
TRBJ2-1	-	TRBV4-1	CASSQEAPAGVRNEQFF
TRBJ2-3	once	TRBV6-5	CASSTTGDTQYF
TRBJ2-5	many	TRBV18	CASSSLAFTTQETQYF
TRBJ1-2	-	TRBV5-1	CASSPGGGQGDYGYTF
TRBJ2-7	many	TRBV5-1	CASSLEGIEQYF
TRBJ2-3	-	TRBV30	CAWSPGGGGTDTQYF
TRBJ2-7	-	TRBV19	CASSGQGASYEQYF
TRBJ2-3	-	TRBV7-3	CASSLGGNTQYF
TRBJ1-4	once	TRBV5-1	CASSSQIGQGGEKLFF
TRBJ2-7	once	TRBV18	CASSPPNSEGSYEQYF
TRBJ1-2	-	TRBV6-5	CASTSGGLDYGYTF
TRBJ2-1	-	TRBV12-3/TRBV12-4	CASSLGGDQFF
TRBJ1-6	once	TRBV10-2	CASRELRGPSTPLHF
TRBJ2-7	-	TRBV7-6	CASSLAGEQYF
TRBJ1-4	-	TRBV5-5	CASSRDRGGEKLFF
TRBJ2-7	-	TRBV6-5	CASRPPRGSTYEQYF
TRBJ2-3	-	TRBV4-1	CASSQDPGTSGQGTDTQYF
TRBJ1-4	-	TRBV7-2	CASSQGGRDEKLFF
TRBJ1-4	few	TRBV9	CASSVGPGGPEKLFF
TRBJ2-7	once	TRBV2	CASSLAGSYEQYF
TRBJ1-4	-	TRBV6-6	CATGWEKLFF
TRBJ1-2	-	TRBV6-4	CASTKDRGLKGYTF
TRBJ1-4	-	TRBV6-1	CASSETRNEKLFF
TRBJ1-1	-	TRBV5-1	CASSLGQTSWNTEAFF
TRBJ2-2	-	TRBV11-1	CASSFTGGRAGELFF
TRBJ2-5	-	TRBV9	CASSARGTSGGETQYF
TRBJ1-1	-	TRBV27	CASSFRGHHTEAFF
TRBJ2-1	-	TRBV27	CASSLSGLSSYNEQFF
TRBJ2-1	-	TRBV7-9	CASRVQGAPYNEQFF
TRBJ1-5	-	TRBV9	CASSREEFNQPQHF
TRBJ2-2	-	TRBV2	CASRAQGLESGELFF
TRBJ1-2	-	TRBV18	CASSADPGQRNYGYTF
TRBJ2-7	-	TRBV5-1	CASSLKQGVAYEQYF
TRBJ2-7	-	TRBV28	CASREGGYEQYF
TRBJ2-1	-	TRBV30	CAWSVGHTPYNEQFF
TRBJ1-1	-	TRBV5-1	CASSRTGEPEAFF
TRBJ2-6	-	TRBV7-2	CASSVRDRGSGANVLTF
TRBJ1-6	-	TRBV9	CASSVRDSYSPLHF
TRBJ2-5	-	TRBV24-1	CATSEPRGGGETQYF
TRBJ2-7	-	TRBV4-3	CASSQVHRVQRPYEQYF
TRBJ2-2	-	TRBV11-3	CASDRENTGELFF
TRBJ1-5	-	TRBV5-1	CASSLDTGGGNQPQHF